The present T cell receptor beta chain was sequenced within a study of blood T cell repertoires in COVID-19. TCRdb's table, derived via immunoSEQ multiplex PCR, lists solely in-frame clones and lacks some. The top ten clones hold approximately 27% of a sample with 77,000 or so clones, over 60% of them seen once. The sample was peripheral blood. The TCR sequence derives from a woman of 80 years or more with active or convalescent COVID-19.

In nucleotides, the CDR3 is TGTGCCAGTAGTATCCGGGGTCGGGGCAATCAGCCCCAGCATTTT. Translating gives CASSIRGRGNQPQHF. This chain connects TRBV19 to TRBJ1-5; D is unresolved. The CDR3 runs to 15 residues. Trimming shortened V by 3 bases and J by 2 bases, and 11 bases separated the two germline ends. CDR1 is LNHDA and CDR2 is SQIVND in the germline V gene (reference sequence).